Listed below are T cell receptor beta chains from one sample, sequenced in a study of cytomegalovirus exposure and HLA in healthy donors. The method was immunoSEQ multiplex PCR; TCRdb's version includes in-frame clones alone and lacks a portion of them. Counted here are over 100,000 clones, about 73% occurring once; the ten biggest clones make up around 3.3%. Sequenced input: PBMCs. The receptor set was obtained from a woman aged 25 to 39 in good health and CMV-seropositive. CDR3s include the opening cysteine and the closing phenylalanine or tryptophan. A D gene is named only where the DNA matches it firmly. Clone size, where shown, is once, few, many, or a class for clones that have expanded.

cdr3_aa cdr3_nt d_call v_call clone_size j_call
CATVENAVRWLF TGCGCCACCGTCGAAAACGCGGTTAGGTGGCTCTTC - TRBV10-2 - TRBJ2-1
CASKTGGALGANVLTF TGTGCCAGCAAGACAGGGGGCGCCCTTGGGGCCAACGTCCTGACTTTC TRBD1 TRBV28 - TRBJ2-6
CASSNLAGGTDTQYF TGTGCCAGCAGTAACCTAGCGGGGGGGACAGATACGCAGTATTTT TRBD2 TRBV2 - TRBJ2-3
CASSPETGFYNSPLHF TGTGCCAGCAGCCCCGAGACAGGGTTCTATAATTCACCCCTCCACTTT TRBD1 TRBV7-2 - TRBJ1-6
CASSEDRGLHEQYF TGTGCCAGCAGCGAGGACAGGGGACTACACGAGCAGTACTTC TRBD1 TRBV5-6 - TRBJ2-7
CASSPRSSYNEQFF TGTGCCAGCAGTCCGCGAAGCTCCTACAATGAGCAGTTCTTC - TRBV13 - TRBJ2-1
CATSREPSGTGNTIYF TGTGCCACCAGCAGAGAACCCTCCGGGACTGGAAACACCATATATTTT - TRBV15 - TRBJ1-3
CASIQTGRPYEQYF TGTGCCAGCATACAGACAGGGAGGCCCTACGAGCAGTACTTC - TRBV28 - TRBJ2-7
CASSLGTGGKAFF TGTGCCAGCAGCCTTGGGACAGGGGGCAAAGCTTTCTTT TRBD1 TRBV28 - TRBJ1-1
CSAAGRYTYEQYF TGCAGCGCCGCGGGACGGTATACCTACGAGCAGTACTTC - TRBV29-1 - TRBJ2-7
CASSRTGSEQFF TGTGCCAGCAGCAGAACAGGGAGTGAGCAGTTCTTC - TRBV5-6 - TRBJ2-1
CASSLGTGDGQPQHF TGTGCCAGCAGCTTGGGGACAGGGGACGGTCAGCCCCAGCATTTT TRBD1 TRBV5-6 - TRBJ1-5
CASRSGTGTDTQYF TGTGCCAGCAGATCCGGGACAGGGACAGATACGCAGTATTTT TRBD1 TRBV6-1 - TRBJ2-3
CASSTGLAFHEQFF TGTGCCAGCAGCACGGGACTAGCGTTCCATGAGCAGTTCTTC TRBD2 TRBV5-4 - TRBJ2-1
CSVEDSLQRGRTEAFF TGCAGCGTTGAAGATAGCCTACAGAGGGGGCGGACTGAAGCTTTCTTT TRBD1 TRBV29-1 - TRBJ1-1
CAFWTPGDRVSGYTF TGTGCCTTCTGGACCCCAGGGGACAGGGTAAGCGGCTACACCTTC TRBD1 TRBV30 - TRBJ1-2
CAWNSNSNGYTF TGTGCCTGGAACTCCAACTCTAATGGCTACACCTTC - TRBV30 once TRBJ1-2
CASSRTSAHTGELFF TGTGCCAGCAGCCGGACTAGCGCCCACACCGGGGAGCTGTTTTTT TRBD2 TRBV28 - TRBJ2-2
CSVELGRGRNTEAFF TGCAGCGTTGAATTGGGGCGGGGCAGGAACACTGAAGCTTTCTTT - TRBV29-1 - TRBJ1-1
CASSQEGLYSYEQYF TGTGCCAGCAGCCAAGAAGGACTCTACTCCTACGAGCAGTACTTC - TRBV14 few TRBJ2-7
CASSRERNQPQHF TGTGCCAGCAGCAGGGAACGCAATCAGCCCCAGCATTTT - TRBV6-5 - TRBJ1-5
CASSLGGDSYEQYF TGCGCCAGCAGCCTCGGGGGTGACTCCTACGAGCAGTACTTC - TRBV4-1 few TRBJ2-7
CASSSPTGVNEQFF TGTGCCAGCAGCTCACCAACGGGTGTTAATGAGCAGTTCTTC - TRBV5-4 - TRBJ2-1
CASSFGGIYNEQFF TGTGCCAGCAGTTTCGGGGGAATCTACAATGAGCAGTTCTTC - TRBV13 once TRBJ2-1
CASSLVKTDTQYF TGCGCCAGCAGCTTGGTCAAAACAGATACGCAGTATTTT - TRBV5-1 - TRBJ2-3
CASNPLAGVETQYF TGTGCCAGCAACCCACTAGCGGGGGTTGAGACCCAGTACTTC TRBD2 TRBV6-6 - TRBJ2-5
CASSEAGGVEQFF TGTGCCAGCAGCGAGGCAGGGGGCGTTGAGCAGTTCTTC TRBD1 TRBV9 - TRBJ2-1
CASSLQVQGSTDTQYF TGCGCCAGCAGCCTGCAAGTCCAGGGGAGCACAGATACGCAGTATTTT - TRBV5-1 - TRBJ2-3
CASSAQRSQETQYF TGTGCCAGCAGCGCCCAGCGGTCCCAAGAGACCCAGTACTTC - TRBV2 once TRBJ2-5
CASTDLGGADTQYF TGTGCCAGCACCGACCTTGGGGGGGCAGATACGCAGTATTTT TRBD2 TRBV28 - TRBJ2-3
CASSYSGGTFETF TGTGCCAGCAGTTACTCGGGAGGGACTTTTGAAACCTTC - TRBV6-5 - TRBJ1-2
CAWSVGGTGGSYGYTF TGTGCCTGGAGTGTGGGAGGGACAGGGGGCAGTTATGGCTACACCTTC TRBD1 TRBV30 few TRBJ1-2
CASSLKFRGATYNEQFF TGTGCCAGCAGTTTGAAGTTCCGGGGTGCCACCTACAATGAGCAGTTCTTC - TRBV27 - TRBJ2-1
CASKQTPSYNEQFF TGTGCCAGCAAACAGACCCCCTCCTACAATGAGCAGTTCTTC - TRBV6-5 - TRBJ2-1
CASSSVTRPGETQYF TGTGCCAGCAGCTCGGTGACGAGGCCGGGGGAGACCCAGTACTTC - TRBV7-2 - TRBJ2-5
CASSLSDIGGFTQYF TGTGCCAGCAGCTTATCCGATATAGGAGGCTTTACGCAGTATTTT - TRBV7-2 - TRBJ2-3
CASSRDSHYGYTF TGTGCCAGCAGCCGTGACAGCCACTATGGCTACACCTTC - TRBV7-9 - TRBJ1-2
CASSSTAAGVYEQYF TGTGCCAGCAGCTCCACCGCAGCGGGAGTCTACGAGCAGTACTTC TRBD2 TRBV5-5 once TRBJ2-7
CSVGDRSGYGYTF TGCAGCGTTGGGGACAGGTCAGGCTATGGCTACACCTTC TRBD1 TRBV29-1 few TRBJ1-2
CASSLRQTTDTQYF TGTGCCAGCAGCTTAAGACAGACCACAGATACGCAGTATTTT - TRBV7-8 few TRBJ2-3
CASSPGRETQYF TGTGCCAGCTCACCAGGCCGAGAGACCCAGTACTTC - TRBV18 - TRBJ2-5